These 26 T cell receptor beta chains came from one sample sequenced in a study of blood T cells in healthy people across ages. Next came a second PCR, run for about 6 to 12 cycles, which used a sample-barcoded 5' primer along with a J-beta primer mix. TCRdb processed the 5' RACE reads anew with MiXCR; each CDR3 protein has one entry. The repertoire holds more than 900,000 distinct CDR3 sequences, with about 25% as singletons. The sample was also linked to a second study, of T cells of mothers and their children.

The material sequenced was blood. The receptors come from a girl aged 2-15 years in good health.

The V call is TRBV28, the J call TRBJ2-5; 7 bases agree with TRBD1. The CDR3 length is 14 residues. Trimming took 6 bases from V and 4 from J; bases not matched to a gene: 8. Germline V gives CDR1 MDHEN, CDR2 SYDVKM. CDR3 in DNA: TGTGCCAGCAGAACTACAGGGGACCCAGAGACCCAGTACTTC. Translated, it gives CASRTTGDPETQYF.

The chain employs TRBV7-9 and TRBJ2-1; D is ambiguous. V lost 0 bases and J lost 2, with 5 bases in between. CDR1 is SEHNR, CDR2 FQNEAQ, per germline (reference sequence). The CDR3 consists of 14 residues. The CDR3 DNA follows: TGTGCCAGCAGCTTAGCGGCTCCCTACAATGAGCAGTTCTTC. Protein: CASSLAAPYNEQFF.

The chain couples TRBV7-9 to TRBJ2-7; 10 nucleotides match TRBD2. Germline lookup yields CDR1 SEHNR and CDR2 FQNEAQ (reference sequence). J gave up 6 bases and V 2 bases, and 4 bases lay outside the gene matches. The CDR3 runs 14 residues. For the CDR3, the DNA is TGTGCCAGCAGCTTACTAGCGGGAGCTCCCGAGCAGTACTTC. It translates to CASSLLAGAPEQYF.

Only a few counts were recorded for this clonotype. The V and J genes are TRBV4-1 and TRBJ2-1; TRBD1 might be the D (6 bases). The V end lost 1 base, the J end lost 4 bases, and 14 bases lay between the germline ends. The germline CDR1 and CDR2 sequences are MGHRA and YSYEKL. The CDR3 consists of 16 residues. The CDR3 DNA is TGCGCCAGCAGCCAAGCTTCAGGGGAACCTTACAATGAGCAGTTCTTC. Protein product: CASSQASGEPYNEQFF.

J is TRBJ1-2 and V is TRBV6-2 or TRBV6-3, with TRBD1 as a possible D gene (5 bases). V was pared by 5 bases and J by 2 bases, with 15 bases between. The CDR3 loop spans 15 amino acids. CDR1 MNHEY and CDR2 SVGEGT come from the germline V gene. Here the CDR3 reads CASSRRTLINYGYTF. As DNA, the CDR3 is TGTGCCAGCAGTCGACGGACATTAATCAACTATGGCTACACCTTC.

In this sample, this clonotype turned up a few times. The chain joins TRBV29-1 to TRBJ2-7, with a tentative D call TRBD1 (5 bases). This CDR3 spans 13 amino acids. Trimming stripped 5 bases from V and 3 bases from J, with 14 bases between. In germline, CDR1 is SQVTM, CDR2 ANQGSEA. The CDR3 DNA sequence: TGCAGCGTTAAAACCGACAGTGGCTACGAGCAGTACTTC. Encoded protein: CSVKTDSGYEQYF.

This clonotype was counted at least ten times. The J gene is TRBJ2-5, the V gene TRBV7-8; 8 nucleotides agree with TRBD2. There are 14 residues in the CDR3. The V gene's germline CDR1 is SGHVS and CDR2 FQNEAQ. The ends lost 5 bases at V and 5 bases at J; junction bases unmatched: 7. The CDR3 is CASSRRGLGETQYF. The CDR3 DNA is TGTGCCAGCAGCCGCAGGGGACTAGGGGAGACCCAGTACTTC.

This clonotype was seen only a few times. V and J are TRBV29-1 and TRBJ2-7; TRBD1 matches 7 bases. The CDR3 runs 13 residues. CDR1 is SQVTM and CDR2 is ANQGSEA in the germline V gene. The trim removed 6 bases at V and 0 bases at J, leaving 5 bases unmatched. The DNA of the CDR3 is TGCAGCGTAACCGGGACAGTCTCCTACGAGCAGTACTTC. It codes for CSVTGTVSYEQYF.

This clonotype was seen many times. The gene calls are TRBV4-3 and TRBJ2-5; 8 nucleotides agree with TRBD2. J lost 5 bases, V lost 3 bases, and 8 bases had no gene match. Per the germline V gene, CDR1 is LGHNA and CDR2 is YSLEER. The CDR3 is 15 amino acids. CDR3 loop: CASSQYGGAEETQYF. The DNA of the CDR3 is TGCGCCAGCAGCCAGTACGGGGGGGCAGAGGAGACCCAGTACTTC.

The genes are TRBV12-3 or TRBV12-4 and TRBJ2-4; TRBD1 aligns across 9 bases. Germline trimming cut 6 bases from V and 1 base from J; bases unmatched to any gene: 4. This CDR3 spans 15 amino acids. CDR3 bases: TGTGCCAGCAGCCCCGGACAGGGGGCCAAAAACATTCAGTACTTC. It codes for CASSPGQGAKNIQYF.

The V call is TRBV28, the J call TRBJ1-1; D might be TRBD1 (6 bases). Germline V gives CDR1 MDHEN, CDR2 SYDVKM. CDR3 length: 13 amino acids. Deletions cut 5 bases from V and 2 bases from J, with 9 bases between. The CDR3 bases are TGTGCCAGCAGTCCGGGACACAACACTGAAGCTTTCTTT. Protein sequence: CASSPGHNTEAFF.

This clonotype was seen a handful of times. The chain carries TRBV18 and TRBJ1-2, with D uncertain. The V gene lost 7 bases and the J gene lost 4 bases, with 13 bases spanning the gap. Germline CDR1 reads KGHSH; CDR2 reads LQKENI. This CDR3 is built from 13 residues. The CDR3 coding sequence is TGTGCCAGCTTTACCGAGGGAGGCTATGGCTACACCTTC. It encodes CASFTEGGYGYTF.

The genes are TRBV20-1 and TRBJ2-2; 14 bases fit TRBD2. After removal of 6 bases from V and 8 bases from J, the junction contained 8 bases not matched to a gene. This CDR3 region has 15 residues. The germline CDR1 and CDR2 sequences are DFQATT and SNEGSKA (reference sequence). The DNA of the CDR3 is TGCAGTGCCCCGGGACTAGCGGGAGTAGGTGGGGAGCTGTTTTTT. Residues: CSAPGLAGVGGELFF.

The rearrangement links TRBV9 to TRBJ2-1, with 8 bases fitting TRBD1. Unmatched junction bases numbered 12, after V lost 3 bases and J lost 7 bases. From germline, CDR1 is SGDLS and CDR2 YYNGEE. The CDR3 spans 16 residues. CDR3 nucleotide sequence: TGTGCCAGCAGCGCCAGCCAGGGGGCATCGGTAAATGAGCAGTTCTTC. It is translated as CASSASQGASVNEQFF.

This clonotype has just a few counts. The chain employs TRBV29-1 and TRBJ1-1; possible D gene TRBD1, 5 bases. V shed 6 bases and J shed 11 bases, with 16 bases lying between them. The CDR3 extends over 11 amino acids. CDR1 SQVTM and CDR2 ANQGSEA come from the germline V gene. In DNA, the CDR3 is TGCAGCGTAAGCAGGGAGCTAGATGCTTTCTTT. It translates to CSVSRELDAFF.

This clonotype was recorded once. The rearrangement joins TRBV7-3 to TRBJ2-1; TRBD2 matches 8 bases. Germline trimming cut 8 bases from V and 5 bases from J; bases unmatched to any gene: 5. The CDR3 covers 13 residues. Germline CDR1 reads SGHTA; CDR2 reads FQGTGA. CDR3 sequence reads: CASRSGEHNEQFF. CDR3 nucleotide sequence: TGTGCCAGCCGTAGCGGGGAACACAATGAGCAGTTCTTC.

The V gene is TRBV9, the J gene TRBJ2-1, with D possibly matching TRBD1 (6 bases). Germline CDR1 reads SGDLS; CDR2 reads YYNGEE. CDR3 length: 14 amino acids. Trimming left V 7 bases short and J 2 bases short, with 13 bases between. For the CDR3, the DNA is TGTGCCAGCGCCCCAGGGGTCGCCTACAATGAGCAGTTCTTC. Its protein product is CASAPGVAYNEQFF.

This chain joins TRBV5-1 and TRBJ2-5; 12 nucleotides agree with TRBD2. CDR3 size: 16 residues. V lost 7 bases, J lost 2 bases, and 9 bases stayed unmatched. Germline CDR1 is SGHRS and CDR2 is YFSETQ. The CDR3: CASRPSGLAGQETQYF. CDR3 DNA: TGCGCCAGCCGTCCCTCTGGACTAGCGGGACAAGAGACCCAGTACTTC.

CDR3 loop: CASSQGRQIEQYF. The CDR3, as DNA: TGTGCCAGCAGCCAAGGGCGGCAAATCGAGCAGTACTTC. The rearrangement uses TRBV4-2 and TRBJ2-7, with unresolved D. The V gene's germline CDR1 is LGHNA and CDR2 YNFKEQ. The length of the CDR3 is 13 residues. Trimming removed 1 base at V and 6 bases at J, with 10 bases between.

This clonotype turned up a few times. The chain uses TRBV20-1 and TRBJ2-7, with 13 nucleotides matching TRBD2. This CDR3 is built from 14 residues. The germline V gene encodes CDR1 DFQATT and CDR2 SNEGSKA (reference sequence). The trim removed 6 bases at V and 6 bases at J, leaving 8 bases unmatched. CDR3 loop: CSATSGLAGVEQYF. The CDR3 DNA reads as TGCAGTGCCACCTCCGGACTAGCGGGAGTCGAGCAGTACTTC.

This clonotype has just a few counts. CDR3 sequence: CSVQGWNTEAFF. DNA of the CDR3: TGCAGCGTCCAAGGGTGGAACACTGAAGCTTTCTTT. The V gene is TRBV29-1, the J gene TRBJ1-1; no clear D. The ends were cut back, 6 bases at V and 1 base at J, with 9 bases in the middle. The CDR3 is made up of 12 amino acids. Germline CDR1 SQVTM, CDR2 ANQGSEA.

The gene calls are TRBV20-1 and TRBJ2-3; either TRBD1 or TRBD2 may fit D (6 bases each). V lost 5 bases, J lost 4 bases, and 16 bases lay in between. Germline assignment: CDR1 DFQATT and CDR2 SNEGSKA (reference sequence). The CDR3 sequence is 14 residues long. The CDR3 spells CSAPGFRGADTQYF. CDR3 coding DNA: TGCAGTGCTCCGGGTTTTAGGGGGGCAGATACGCAGTATTTT.

The rearrangement uses TRBV6-1 and TRBJ2-5; possible D gene TRBD1, 6 bases. CDR3 length: 14 amino acids. Germline values: CDR1 MNHNS, CDR2 SASEGT. Trimming took 7 bases from V and 5 from J, leaving 17 bases between them. CDR3 DNA sequence: TGTGCCAGCACTGGGAGTGGGGGCACGGAGACCCAGTACTTC. This gives the protein CASTGSGGTETQYF.

The genes are TRBV29-1 and TRBJ2-5; TRBD2 might be the D (6 bases). V lost 4 bases to trimming and J lost 1 base, with 10 bases between them. The CDR3 spans 13 residues. Looked up from germline, CDR1 is SQVTM and CDR2 is ANQGSEA. This chain's CDR3 is CSVVAGIQETQYF. DNA of the CDR3: TGCAGCGTTGTGGCGGGGATCCAAGAGACCCAGTACTTC.

This chain links TRBV20-1 with TRBJ2-1; 7 nucleotides agree with TRBD2. Unmatched junction bases numbered 13, after V lost 1 base and J lost 7 bases. The CDR3 loop spans 16 amino acids. CDR1 is DFQATT and CDR2 is SNEGSKA in the germline V gene (reference sequence). CDR3 nucleotides: TGCAGTGCTAGAGTAGCGGGCAGCCCTTTTCGTAATGAGCAGTTCTTC. This codes for CSARVAGSPFRNEQFF.

This clonotype has more than one count but fewer than ten. This sequence joins TRBV4-1 and TRBJ2-3; 7 bases match TRBD2. The V segment lost 2 bases and the J segment 0 bases; nucleotides outside the gene matches: 5. Germline V gives CDR1 MGHRA, CDR2 YSYEKL. This CDR3 is built from 16 residues. The CDR3: CASSQILAASTDTQYF. The CDR3 DNA reads TGCGCCAGCAGCCAAATTCTAGCGGCTAGCACAGATACGCAGTATTTT.